Each of the 2 T cell receptor beta chains below was sequenced from the same sample in a study of T-cell reconstitution after alpha-beta-depleted transplantation in children. A TCRbeta library incorporating unique molecular identifiers was prepared. Each CDR3 protein is one row after TCRdb ran MiXCR on the PCR reads. This table has some 600,000 distinct CDR3 sequences, 13% appearing once. The sequencing here drew on PBMCs, mostly from graft donor cells, taken 360 days after TCRalphabeta/CD19-depleted stem cell transplant. The receptors stem from a male patient under 18 who had a stem cell transplant for acute myeloid leukemia, so the T cells may come from the graft donor.

The J gene is TRBJ2-4, the V gene TRBV15; 8 nucleotides line up with TRBD2. The V gene end was trimmed by 4 bases and the J gene end by 13 bases; junction bases not matched to a gene: 12. Germline V gene lookup returns CDR1 LNHNV and CDR2 YYDKDF (reference sequence). The CDR3 has 14 amino acids. Written as DNA, the CDR3 is TGTGCCACCAGCATCACTGGGCTAGCGGGTCCCCAGTACTTC. As protein: CATSITGLAGPQYF.

This chain uses TRBV7-9 with TRBJ2-2; no reliable D call. Looked up from germline, CDR1 is SEHNR and CDR2 is FQNEAQ (reference sequence). Between the trimmed V and J ends, which lost 5 bases and 4 bases, there was a span of 11 bases. This CDR3 comprises 14 residues. The CDR3 DNA sequence: TGTGCCAGCAGCCCCCACCCGGTCACCGGGGAGCTGTTTTTT. It codes for CASSPHPVTGELFF.